These 29 T cell receptor beta chains originate from one sample sequenced in a study of cytomegalovirus exposure and HLA in healthy donors. PCR amplification relied on 60 Vbeta primers (plus 13 Jbeta primers). Produced via immunoSEQ multiplex PCR; TCRdb's table is partial and in-frame only. The sample has fewer than 150,000 clones; the top ten hold 1.5% to 2%. Sequences were obtained from PBMCs. The receptors come from a woman aged 60 to 75 in good health and CMV-seronegative.

The chain combines TRBV27 with TRBJ2-1, with D perhaps TRBD2 (6 bases). V gave up 5 bases and J gave up 2 bases, with 10 bases separating them. Germline CDR1 is MNHEY and CDR2 is SMNVEV (reference sequence). This CDR3 contains 14 residues. CDR3 sequence reads: CASSVLAAYNEQFF. The CDR3 nucleotides are TGTGCCAGCAGTGTATTAGCGGCCTACAATGAGCAGTTCTTC.

This sequence joins TRBV19 and TRBJ1-1; the D is unclear. Germline V gene lookup returns CDR1 LNHDA and CDR2 SQIVND (reference sequence). The length of the CDR3 is 12 residues. Trimming cost V 6 bases and J 5 bases, with 10 bases left between them. This chain's CDR3 is CASSRIGTEAFF. The CDR3 bases are TGTGCCAGTAGCAGGATAGGTACTGAAGCTTTCTTT. Together with reference TRBV19 and TRBJ1-1, the CDR3 gives the full variable domain: DGGITQSPKYLFRKEGQNVTLSCEQNLNHDAMYWYRQDPGQGLRLIYYSQIVNDFQKGDIAEGYSVSREKKESFPLTVTSAQKNPTAFYLCASSRIGTEAFFGQGTRLTVV.

V and J are TRBV6-5 and TRBJ2-7; 7 nucleotides agree with TRBD2. CDR1 is MNHEY and CDR2 is SVGAGI in the germline V gene. The CDR3 extends over 15 amino acids. Trimming removed 4 bases from V and 0 bases from J; junction bases left unmatched: 6. CDR3 nucleotide sequence: TGTGCCAGCAGTTCATTAGCGGGCCTCTCCTACGAGCAGTACTTC. Translation: CASSSLAGLSYEQYF.

The chain is built from TRBV5-6 and TRBJ2-7, with TRBD1 matching over 7 bases. The CDR3 runs 15 residues. The V gene end was trimmed by 4 bases and the J gene end by 4 bases; junction bases not matched to a gene: 11. Germline lookup yields CDR1 SGHDT and CDR2 YYEEEE. The CDR3: CASSLRGTVKYEQYF. Here the CDR3 DNA reads TGTGCCAGCAGCCTCCGTGGGACAGTAAAATACGAGCAGTACTTC. Supplemented by reference TRBV5-6 and TRBJ2-7, the full variable domain reads DAGVTQSPTHLIKTRGQQVTLRCSPKSGHDTVSWYQQALGQGPQFIFQYYEEEERQRGNFPDRFSGHQFPNYSSELNVNALLLGDSALYLCASSLRGTVKYEQYFGPGTRLTVT.

The chain carries TRBV13 and TRBJ2-2; 8 bases line up with TRBD2. This CDR3 contains 16 residues. V trimming: 4 bases; J trimming: 7 bases; junction bases outside the gene matches: 11. The germline CDR1 and CDR2 sequences are PRHDT and FYEKMQ (reference sequence). The CDR3 loop is CASSSPGGLVRGELFF. The DNA of the CDR3 is TGTGCCAGCAGCTCCCCGGGGGGGCTAGTACGCGGGGAGCTGTTTTTT.

The V and J genes are TRBV27 and TRBJ2-7, with 8 bases fitting TRBD2. Germline V gene lookup returns CDR1 MNHEY and CDR2 SMNVEV (reference sequence). The CDR3 spans 15 residues. V gave up 4 bases and J gave up 6 bases; unmatched junction bases: 11. CDR3 sequence reads: CASSSPGLASREQYF. In DNA form, the CDR3 reads TGTGCCAGCAGTTCGCCCGGACTAGCCTCTCGCGAGCAGTACTTC.

The rearrangement joins TRBV5-3 to TRBJ1-5; D remains ambiguous. Being an ORF, TRBV5-3 has a function that is uncertain. CDR3 length equals 14 residues. The germline V and J ends were trimmed by 5 bases and 0 bases, with 9 bases remaining between them. CDR3 loop: CARRPAYSNQPQHF. CDR3 nucleotides: TGTGCCAGAAGACCCGCGTATAGCAATCAGCCCCAGCATTTT.

The chain is built from TRBV6-5 and TRBJ1-6, with 10 positions matching TRBD1. The CDR3 is made up of 15 amino acids. The junction had 7 bases not matched to a gene; V was cut back by 7 bases and J by 7 bases. The germline V gene encodes CDR1 MNHEY and CDR2 SVGAGI. CDR3 amino acids: CASTRTGGANSPLHF. CDR3 in DNA: TGTGCCAGCACAAGGACAGGGGGGGCAAATTCACCCCTCCACTTT.

This chain links TRBV5-1 with TRBJ2-7; 8 nucleotides agree with TRBD1. The V and J ends lost 4 bases and 5 bases, in that order; junction bases with no gene match: 8. Per the germline V gene, CDR1 is SGHRS and CDR2 is YFSETQ. This CDR3 spans 14 amino acids. CDR3 nucleotides: TGCGCCAGCAGCCCAACAGGGGGAGTCAACGAGCAGTACTTC. Amino acids: CASSPTGGVNEQYF. Full variable domain (remainder filled in from reference TRBV5-1 and TRBJ2-7): KAGVTQTPRYLIKTRGQQVTLSCSPISGHRSVSWYQQTPGQGLQFLFEYFSETQRNKGNFPGRFSGRQFSNSRSEMNVSTLELGDSALYLCASSPTGGVNEQYFGPGTRLTVT.

J is TRBJ2-1 and V is TRBV7-6, with 8 bases lining up with TRBD1. The CDR3 spans 17 residues. Germline V gives CDR1 SGHVS, CDR2 FNYEAQ. J lost 8 bases, V lost 4 bases, and 16 bases had no gene match. CDR3 amino acids: CASSSVETGAGSDEQFF. For the CDR3, the DNA is TGTGCCAGCAGCTCAGTCGAGACAGGGGCGGGATCCGATGAGCAGTTCTTC.

The chain recombines TRBV10-3 with TRBJ1-3; unclear D gene. Trimming left V 5 bases short and J 2 bases short, with 16 bases between. In germline, CDR1 is ENHRY, CDR2 SYGVKD. The CDR3 length is 16 residues. The CDR3 DNA reads TGTGCCATCAGTCCGTTTACGATAGCTACTGGAAACACCATATATTTT. Protein: CAISPFTIATGNTIYF.

The chain couples TRBV19 to TRBJ1-1, with 8 bases that match TRBD1. V was pared by 6 bases and J by 4 bases, with 4 bases of the junction left unmatched. The CDR3 runs 13 residues. Germline loops: CDR1 LNHDA, CDR2 SQIVND (reference sequence). In DNA, the CDR3 is TGTGCCAGTAGCCTTACAGGGGGCACTGAAGCTTTCTTT. As protein: CASSLTGGTEAFF.

The rearrangement joins TRBV4-1 to TRBJ2-7; possible D gene TRBD2, 5 bases. The V end lost 1 base, the J end lost 5 bases, and 9 bases lay between the germline ends. Germline-derived CDR1 and CDR2 are MGHRA and YSYEKL. The CDR3 is 13 residues long. This CDR3 reads CASSQVSADEQYF. CDR3 nucleotide sequence: TGCGCCAGCAGCCAAGTATCAGCGGACGAGCAGTACTTC.

V and J are TRBV6-1 and TRBJ2-4; tentatively, D is TRBD1 (6 bases). The V end was cut by 6 bases, the J end by 0 bases, with 12 bases between. The CDR3 runs 15 residues. Germline CDR1 is MNHNS and CDR2 is SASEGT. Written as DNA, the CDR3 is TGTGCCAGCAGGACAGGAACACTAGCCAAAAACATTCAGTACTTC. Translated, it gives CASRTGTLAKNIQYF.

CDR3 DNA sequence: TGTGCCAGCAGTGGGCCGGGACAGAGTACCTACGAGCAGTACTTC. It encodes CASSGPGQSTYEQYF. The chain joins TRBV28 to TRBJ2-7; 7 positions agree with TRBD1. The CDR3 loop spans 15 amino acids. The J segment lost 2 bases and the V segment lost 5 bases, leaving 9 bases of the junction unmatched. Per germline, CDR1 MDHEN and CDR2 SYDVKM.

The chain recombines TRBV27 with TRBJ1-5; 11 bases fit TRBD1. The germline V gene has CDR1 MNHEY and CDR2 SMNVEV (reference sequence). There are 20 residues in the CDR3. V gave up 6 bases and J gave up 0 bases; unmatched junction bases: 16. The CDR3 DNA follows: TGTGCCAGCAGCCCCTCCCCCCAACGGGACAGGGGGGTTAGCAATCAGCCCCAGCATTTT. Translating gives CASSPSPQRDRGVSNQPQHF.

V gene TRBV5-1 combines with J gene TRBJ2-5; 8 nucleotides line up with TRBD1. Germline lookup yields CDR1 SGHRS and CDR2 YFSETQ. J was trimmed by 2 bases and V by 4 bases; bases with no gene match: 4. The CDR3 covers 14 residues. The CDR3 DNA sequence: TGCGCCAGCAGCCCCAGACAGGGGCAAGAGACCCAGTACTTC. Its translation is CASSPRQGQETQYF.

This chain joins TRBV19 and TRBJ1-5; tentatively, D is TRBD1 (5 bases). Germline V gene lookup returns CDR1 LNHDA and CDR2 SQIVND (reference sequence). Trimming removed 7 bases at V and 0 bases at J, with 13 bases between. This CDR3 has 15 amino acids. The CDR3 sequence: CASIKTEYSNQPQHF. The CDR3 DNA reads as TGTGCCAGTATCAAGACAGAGTATAGCAATCAGCCCCAGCATTTT. The whole variable domain, filled in from reference TRBV19 and TRBJ1-5, reads DGGITQSPKYLFRKEGQNVTLSCEQNLNHDAMYWYRQDPGQGLRLIYYSQIVNDFQKGDIAEGYSVSREKKESFPLTVTSAQKNPTAFYLCASIKTEYSNQPQHFGDGTRLSIL.

The chain recombines TRBV5-1 with TRBJ1-1; D may be TRBD1 (6 bases). The V gene's germline CDR1 is SGHRS and CDR2 YFSETQ. The CDR3 spans 18 residues. Trimming shortened V by 3 bases and J by 0 bases, and 21 bases separated the two germline ends. CDR3 DNA: TGCGCCAGCAGCTGGACCCCTCTGGGGGCTAGCCTGAACACTGAAGCTTTCTTT. This translates into CASSWTPLGASLNTEAFF.

CDR3 sequence reads: CASSLWARFYEQYF. For the CDR3, the DNA is TGTGCCAGCAGTTTATGGGCCAGGTTCTACGAGCAGTACTTC. This chain uses TRBV28 with TRBJ2-7; the D is unclear. This CDR3 contains 14 residues. V dropped 0 bases and J dropped 3 bases, with 9 bases sitting between them. CDR1 and CDR2 (germline): MDHEN, SYDVKM. Drawing the rest from reference TRBV28 and TRBJ2-7, the complete variable domain is DVKVTQSSRYLVKRTGEKVFLECVQDMDHENMFWYRQDPGLGLRLIYFSYDVKMKEKGDIPEGYSVSREKKERFSLILESASTNQTSMYLCASSLWARFYEQYFGPGTRLTVT.

The CDR3 sequence: CASSEENRGAGYTF. For the CDR3, the DNA is TGTGCCAGCAGTGAAGAAAACAGGGGAGCTGGCTACACCTTC. V usage is TRBV6-1 and J usage is TRBJ1-2; TRBD1 agrees at 7 bases. The germline CDR1 and CDR2 sequences are MNHNS and SASEGT. The CDR3 consists of 14 residues. Trimming took 1 base from V and 7 from J; bases not matched to a gene: 6.

The genes are TRBV6-5 and TRBJ1-2, with D tentatively TRBD1 (6 bases). Trimming shortened V by 4 bases and J by 8 bases, and 14 bases separated the two germline ends. This CDR3 spans 13 amino acids. CDR1 is MNHEY and CDR2 is SVGAGI in the germline V gene. For the CDR3, the DNA is TGTGCCAGCAGTTTTACAGGGTCGTCGGGCTACACCTTC. As protein: CASSFTGSSGYTF.

The V gene is TRBV5-4, the J gene TRBJ2-1; D is perhaps TRBD2 (5 bases). The germline V gene encodes CDR1 SGHNT and CDR2 YYREEE (reference sequence). This CDR3 contains 15 residues. Trimming took 0 bases from V and 1 from J, leaving 8 bases between them. The chain's CDR3 is CASSLARLSYNEQFF. CDR3 in DNA: TGTGCCAGCAGCTTGGCCAGACTATCCTACAATGAGCAGTTCTTC.

This sequence joins TRBV28 and TRBJ2-2, with TRBD2 matching over 10 bases. CDR1 and CDR2 (germline): MDHEN, SYDVKM. The V segment lost 2 bases and the J segment 8 bases; nucleotides outside the gene matches: 8. The CDR3 runs 16 residues. The CDR3 is CASSLILAGVGGELFF. The CDR3 region has the DNA TGTGCCAGCAGTTTAATCCTAGCGGGAGTTGGTGGGGAGCTGTTTTTT.

The J gene is TRBJ2-7, the V gene TRBV6-4; 11 nucleotides line up with TRBD2. Germline trimming cut 3 bases from V and 2 bases from J; bases unmatched to any gene: 3. Germline CDR1 reads MRHNA; CDR2 reads SNTAGT. The CDR3 is 15 amino acids. The CDR3 reads CASSETSGTTYEQYF. CDR3 DNA sequence: TGTGCCAGCAGTGAGACTAGCGGGACAACCTACGAGCAGTACTTC.

The chain carries TRBV12-5 and TRBJ2-7; 11 bases are a match to TRBD2. Per the germline V gene, CDR1 is LGHNT and CDR2 is FRNRAP. This CDR3 contains 15 residues. V was clipped by 3 bases and J by 2 bases; unmatched bases: 3. CDR3 bases: TGTGCTAGTGGTTTTGGGACTAGCGGACCCTACGAGCAGTACTTC. Protein sequence: CASGFGTSGPYEQYF.

In regard to this clone: One end of the junction varies from germline; a read error may be responsible. CDR3 nucleotides: TGTGCCAGCAGCGCCGCGGCGCCTCCCCTGCAGGGTCGGGCCTTC. Amino acids: CASSAAAPPLQGRAF. This chain uses TRBV6-1 with TRBJ2-7, with D maybe TRBD1 (5 bases). Germline CDR1 MNHNS, CDR2 SASEGT. The CDR3 covers 15 residues.

V usage is TRBV6-4 and J usage is TRBJ2-7, with TRBD2 matching over 12 bases. The CDR3 has 16 residues. V was clipped by 6 bases and J by 5 bases; unmatched bases: 11. Germline V gene lookup returns CDR1 MRHNA and CDR2 SNTAGT. The CDR3 reads CASSRTSGAIVNEQYF. DNA for the CDR3: TGTGCCAGCAGCCGGACTAGCGGGGCCATCGTTAACGAGCAGTACTTC.

This chain joins TRBV5-6 and TRBJ1-6; 10 bases map to TRBD1. The length of the CDR3 is 15 residues. Germline trimming cut 3 bases from V and 8 bases from J; bases unmatched to any gene: 5. Germline lookup yields CDR1 SGHDT and CDR2 YYEEEE. In nucleotides, the CDR3 is TGTGCCAGCAGCTCCCCGGGACAGGGGCATTCACCCCTCCACTTT. This encodes CASSSPGQGHSPLHF.